This TCR beta chain was sequenced in a study of beta chain features in type 1 diabetes. Study background: Regarding age, gender and cell yields, patients proved similar to healthy donors.

The V gene lost 5 bases and the J gene lost 3 bases, with 11 bases spanning the gap. CDR3 length: 13 residues. In germline, CDR1 is MNHEY, CDR2 SVGAGI. Since all of the isolated RNA was reverse transcribed, expressed TCRB transcripts were what got sequenced. The method was immunoSEQ multiplex PCR; TCRdb's version includes in-frame clones alone and lacks a portion of them. The sample consists of under 450,000 clones, roughly 16% of them appearing once. This TCR came from a woman under 30 in good health. Sequenced input: naive CD4+ T cells from blood. V gene TRBV6-5 combines with J gene TRBJ2-7, with D unclear. The CDR3 DNA is TGTGCCAGCAGTCGAGGAGAATACTACGAGCAGTACTTC. It encodes CASSRGEYYEQYF.